These 21 T cell receptor beta chains were sequenced from one sample in a study of PD-L1 blockade in urothelial cancer. Sequenced by immunoSEQ multiplex PCR; TCRdb stores in-frame clones only, minus some. This sample carries some 97,000 clones, 90% to 95% of them seen once, and the ten largest clones take 0.92%. The sample was PBMCs, taken around atezolizumab (anti-PD-L1) treatment. The source is a woman aged 80 or over with urothelial cancer.

The chain couples TRBV28 to TRBJ2-7; 8 nucleotides match TRBD1. Unmatched junction bases numbered 8, after V lost 2 bases and J lost 5 bases. The CDR3 runs to 15 residues. Per germline, CDR1 MDHEN and CDR2 SYDVKM. CDR3 residues: CASSLPIDRGHEQYF. The CDR3 DNA reads TGTGCCAGCAGTTTACCTATCGACAGGGGCCACGAGCAGTACTTC.

The chain joins TRBV21-1 to TRBJ2-5; no DNA check was done on the table's D call, TRBD2. TRBV21-1 is a recognized pseudogene. This CDR3 is 14 amino acids long. CDR3 DNA: TGTGCCAGCAGCATAGGACCTAGAGGGGAGACCCAGTACTTC. Residues: CASSIGPRGETQYF.

This chain links TRBV27 with TRBJ2-4, with 8 nucleotides matching TRBD1. CDR3 length: 17 residues. Germline CDR1 reads MNHEY; CDR2 reads SMNVEV (reference sequence). V was pared by 5 bases and J by 5 bases, with 14 bases of the junction left unmatched. The CDR3 DNA follows: TGTGCCAGCAGTCCCAATGGACAGGGTTTTAGGCAAAACATTCAGTACTTC. Translating gives CASSPNGQGFRQNIQYF.

The chain has TRBV28 and TRBJ1-2; 7 bases are shared with TRBD1. This CDR3 region has 13 residues. The V gene's germline CDR1 is MDHEN and CDR2 SYDVKM. V dropped 6 bases and J dropped 7; count of bases not matched to a gene: 8. CDR3 region: CASRPGQASGYTF. The CDR3 DNA reads TGTGCCAGCAGACCAGGACAGGCCTCTGGCTACACCTTC.

The chain joins TRBV10-3 to TRBJ2-1, with 9 bases aligning to TRBD1. Germline CDR1 and CDR2: ENHRY and SYGVKD. The CDR3 spans 22 residues. V lost 6 bases to trimming and J lost 6 bases; unmatched junction nucleotides: 30. The CDR3: CAIRPGQGEAGYRRGGSNEQFF. Written as DNA, the CDR3 is TGTGCCATCAGGCCGGGACAGGGTGAGGCCGGGTACCGGCGTGGGGGGTCCAATGAGCAGTTCTTC.

The V gene is TRBV6-1, the J gene TRBJ1-5; no definite D call. Germline V gene lookup returns CDR1 MNHNS and CDR2 SASEGT. The CDR3 totals 15 residues. V lost 0 bases, J lost 0 bases, and 6 bases lay in between. The CDR3 DNA reads TGTGCCAGCAGTGAAGCGCAGGATAGCAATCAGCCCCAGCATTTT. Its translation: CASSEAQDSNQPQHF.

This chain joins TRBV11-2 and TRBJ2-6, with D unresolved. The CDR3 loop spans 15 amino acids. CDR1 is SGHAT, CDR2 FQNNGV, per germline. The germline V and J ends were trimmed by 5 bases and 0 bases, with 8 bases remaining between them. The CDR3 protein is CASSPLNSGANVLTF. CDR3 DNA: TGTGCCAGCAGCCCGCTAAACTCTGGGGCCAACGTCCTGACTTTC.

The chain uses TRBV11-2 and TRBJ2-1, with TRBD2 matching over 10 bases. Germline lookup yields CDR1 SGHAT and CDR2 FQNNGV. The CDR3 is 13 amino acids. V gave up 11 bases and J gave up 8 bases; unmatched junction bases: 9. CDR3 sequence reads: CASQREGSHEQFF. CDR3 in DNA: TGTGCCTCCCAGCGGGAGGGAAGCCATGAGCAGTTCTTC. The entire variable domain, with the rest obtained from reference TRBV11-2 and TRBJ2-1, is as follows: EAGVAQSPRYKIIEKRQSVAFWCNPISGHATLYWYQQILGQGPKLLIQFQNNGVVDDSQLPKDRFSAERLKGVDSTLKIQPAKLEDSAVYLCASQREGSHEQFFGPGTRLTVL.

The table lists this clone with a few counts. The chain recombines TRBV28 with TRBJ2-7; the D gene is possibly TRBD1 (6 bases). Germline V gene data show CDR1 as MDHEN and CDR2 as SYDVKM. The CDR3 is 13 residues long. The V gene lost 6 bases and the J gene lost 2 bases, with 11 bases spanning the gap. CDR3 bases: TGTGCCAGCAGACGAACAGGGACCTACGAGCAGTACTTC. Protein product: CASRRTGTYEQYF.

The rearrangement uses TRBV29-1 and TRBJ2-3; weak D call: TRBD1 (5 bases). Germline V lookup: CDR1 SQVTM, CDR2 ANQGSEA. V dropped 4 bases and J dropped 6 bases, with 20 bases sitting between them. CDR3 size: 15 residues. The CDR3 DNA sequence: TGCAGCGTTGGCTACGGGTGGGTCAAGGGGGATACGCAGTATTTT. It translates to CSVGYGWVKGDTQYF.

V gene TRBV28 combines with J gene TRBJ2-5; 7 bases are shared with TRBD1. The CDR3 consists of 11 residues. J gave up 9 bases and V 5 bases, and 3 bases lay outside the gene matches. Germline V gene sequence: CDR1 MDHEN, CDR2 SYDVKM. The CDR3 loop reads CASSGGQSQYF. The CDR3 DNA sequence: TGTGCCAGCAGTGGGGGACAGTCCCAGTACTTC.

This clone has only one observation. V and J are TRBV5-1 and TRBJ2-1; TRBD2 might be the D (5 bases). Germline CDR1 is SGHRS and CDR2 is YFSETQ. The CDR3 totals 16 residues. Trimming took off 3 bases at V and 2 bases at J, with 15 bases between the two ends. The CDR3 loop is CASSSSTGTAYNEQFF. In nucleotides, the CDR3 is TGCGCCAGCAGCTCCTCGACGGGAACAGCCTACAATGAGCAGTTCTTC.

The chain carries TRBV28 and TRBJ1-2; maybe TRBD1 (6 bases). V was trimmed by 4 bases and J by 2 bases, leaving 17 bases between them. Germline V gives CDR1 MDHEN, CDR2 SYDVKM. This CDR3 contains 16 residues. CDR3 nucleotides: TGTGCCAGCAGTTCCGGACAGATTTCCTCAAACTATGGCTACACCTTC. Its protein is CASSSGQISSNYGYTF.

The chain uses TRBV27 and TRBJ2-1, with TRBD2 matching over 8 bases. The CDR3 sequence is 18 residues long. Germline lookup yields CDR1 MNHEY and CDR2 SMNVEV (reference sequence). The V segment lost 1 base and the J segment 0 bases; nucleotides outside the gene matches: 8. The CDR3 DNA sequence: TGTGCCAGCAGTTTATTGTCCCGACTAGCGAGCTCCTACAATGAGCAGTTCTTC. Its translation: CASSLLSRLASSYNEQFF.

This sequence joins TRBV5-4 and TRBJ1-1; unclear D gene. V lost 4 bases, J lost 0 bases, and 13 bases lay in between. The CDR3 contains 15 residues. Germline V CDR1 and CDR2: SGHNT, YYREEE (reference sequence). The CDR3 bases are TGTGCCAGCAGCGCTATGACGGGAGTGAACACTGAAGCTTTCTTT. This codes for CASSAMTGVNTEAFF.

The chain carries TRBV6-1 and TRBJ2-1; 10 bases agree with TRBD2. From germline, CDR1 is MNHNS and CDR2 SASEGT. Trimming cost V 6 bases and J 5 bases; bases outside gene matches: 4. The CDR3 totals 14 residues. The CDR3 is CASSSGRGHNEQFF. The CDR3 nucleotides are TGTGCCAGCAGCAGCGGGAGGGGCCACAATGAGCAGTTCTTC.

This chain uses TRBV9 with TRBJ1-4; D remains unclear. Germline assignment: CDR1 SGDLS and CDR2 YYNGEE. The V gene lost 0 bases and the J gene lost 0 bases, with 9 bases spanning the gap. This CDR3 has 16 amino acids. CDR3 DNA: TGTGCCAGCAGCGTAGGAGCGGGTGCAACTAATGAAAAACTGTTTTTT. Translation: CASSVGAGATNEKLFF.

The chain recombines TRBV4-2 with TRBJ1-1, with a weak D call TRBD1 (5 bases). V was shortened by 0 bases and J by 3 bases, with 14 bases between the two germline ends. Germline assignment: CDR1 LGHNA and CDR2 YNFKEQ. The length of the CDR3 is 16 residues. The CDR3 bases are TGTGCCAGCAGCCAAGAAAAGGGGCTTGGTGACACTGAAGCTTTCTTT. It codes for CASSQEKGLGDTEAFF.

The chain is built from TRBV19 and TRBJ2-3; D gene unclear. The ends were cut back, 1 base at V and 0 bases at J, with 8 bases in the middle. The CDR3 is 15 residues long. Germline V gene lookup returns CDR1 LNHDA and CDR2 SQIVND (reference sequence). CDR3: CASSIGGTSTDTQYF. CDR3 coding DNA: TGTGCCAGTAGTATAGGAGGCACAAGCACAGATACGCAGTATTTT. Together with reference TRBV19 and TRBJ2-3, the CDR3 gives the full variable domain: DGGITQSPKYLFRKEGQNVTLSCEQNLNHDAMYWYRQDPGQGLRLIYYSQIVNDFQKGDIAEGYSVSREKKESFPLTVTSAQKNPTAFYLCASSIGGTSTDTQYFGPGTRLTVL.

This rearrangement joins TRBV5-1 to TRBJ2-2; TRBD1 matches 8 bases. This CDR3 is 15 amino acids long. V was pared by 3 bases and J by 4 bases, with 5 bases of the junction left unmatched. The germline CDR1 and CDR2 sequences are SGHRS and YFSETQ. CDR3 in amino acids: CASSSDRVSTGELFF. The CDR3 coding sequence is TGCGCCAGCAGCTCGGACAGGGTGAGCACCGGGGAGCTGTTTTTT.

This chain's CDR3 is CAISEREGRTDTQYF. The CDR3 DNA reads TGTGCCATCAGTGAACGGGAGGGCCGGACGGATACGCAGTATTTT. The genes are TRBV10-3 and TRBJ2-3; TRBD2 matches at 8 bases. The germline V gene encodes CDR1 ENHRY and CDR2 SYGVKD. The length of the CDR3 is 15 residues. V lost 3 bases and J lost 6; bases outside the gene matches: 8.